The TCR beta chain described here comes from a study of shared clonotypes between healthy human individuals. The overall study: The people who gave samples were a couple of women and three men aged 18 to 49. General observations from the study: All-four-donor shared clonotypes had higher generation probabilities than non-shared clonotypes did. The study found about 4.6% of naive CD4 clonotypes shared across a handful of donors.

The naive CD8 subset, CD45RO-negative cells positively selected for CCR7, excluded terminally differentiated effector memory CD45RA+ cells. CDR1 and CDR2 (germline): MDHEN, SYDVKM. This CDR3 has 15 residues. Deletions cut 2 bases from V and 1 base from J, with 11 bases between. Comments on this clone: Its specificity is unknown.

At deep level, the assay was performed. Here immunoSEQ multiplex PCR was the method, and the copy in TCRdb shows in-frame clones only, minus some. This table holds about 2.2 million clones, 93% found once. The V call is TRBV28, the J call TRBJ2-5, with a possible D match to TRBD1 (6 bases). The material sequenced was naive CD8+ T cells from PBMCs. The sequence was collected from a man younger than 35 in good health. Some clones in this sample may be carry-over from other donors' samples. The CDR3 loop is CASSLRTDPQETQYF. For the CDR3, the DNA is TGTGCCAGCAGTTTAAGGACAGATCCCCAAGAGACCCAGTACTTC.